Listed here is a single TCR beta chain. There are many counts of this clonotype. Which antigen it targets is not known. Base qualities are missing; no much larger clone stands one base away. These data are taken from a study of T-cell reconstitution after alpha-beta-depleted transplantation in children listed by TCRdb under 2016. For the study in its entirety: T-cell immune reconstitution after TCRalphabeta/CD19-depleted allogeneic hematopoietic cell transplantation in children was quantitatively tracked in the study by means of TCR repertoire profiling.

Libraries were made using PCR. The data were produced on an Illumina HiSeq 2500. TCR library preparation used molecular barcoding, with unique molecular identifiers applied to normalize quantification of the TCRbeta repertoire. In TCRdb, the public reads were trimmed at Q25 with fastp and aligned with MiXCR, with productive beta chains retained. Rows with one shared CDR3 protein collapse into an entry with the most common genes and DNA. The table for this sample lists 140,000 to 150,000 distinct CDR3 sequences; 8% to 10% of them were counted only once. The ten largest clones capture less than 20% of the sample. Overall results and qualifications from the work: The high TCRbeta diversity at day 60 in some patients was ascribed to recipient T cells and intrathymic progenitors that had survived conditioning. Over the following months the frequencies of hyperexpanded clones went down, and after one year T-cell counts and TCRbeta diversity were mostly credited to newly produced T cells. The apparently early alphabetaT-cell count recovery about two months after transplant was reportedly dependent on only several hundred rapidly expanded clones derived from non-depleted graft cells.

CDR1 SGHDN and CDR2 FVKESK are derived from the germline V gene. Cut back by 3 bases and 1 base, the V and J ends lie 12 bases apart. The CDR3 sequence holds 15 residues, the cysteine and phenylalanine included. The CDR3 DNA has 45 bases and is translated from base 1. The intended sense of this specimen's treatment or condition label: allogeneic hematopoietic cell transplantation with graft depleted of TCRalphabeta T cells and CD19 B cells. Transplant recipients were children who received TCRalphabeta/CD19-depleted allogeneic hematopoietic cell grafts. Here the chain combines TRBV14 and TRBJ1-1; the D gene identity is not certain. Sequences were derived from PBMCs, mostly from graft donor cells, sampled 180 days after TCRalphabeta/CD19-depleted stem cell transplant. This clonotype was obtained from a female patient younger than 10 who had a stem cell transplant for congenital amegakaryocytic thrombocytopenia, so the T cells may come from the graft donor. The CDR3: CASSQFGGRNTEAFF. DNA sequence: TGTGCCAGCAGCCAGTTCGGAGGGAGGAACACTGAAGCTTTCTTT.